Below, one T cell receptor beta chain is given with its context. Assay used: immunoSEQ multiplex PCR; TCRdb lists only in-frame clones, some missing. The sample has approximately 76,000 clones, around 83% seen once. These data belong to a study of blood T cell repertoires in COVID-19. Study as a whole: Whether acute or convalescent, the COVID-19 samples came from the United States, Italy and Spain.

Looked up from germline, CDR1 is MGHRA and CDR2 is YSYEKL. V shed 2 bases and J shed 3 bases, with 23 bases lying between them. This CDR3 has 19 amino acids. This sequence joins TRBV4-1 and TRBJ2-1, with D perhaps TRBD1 (6 bases). Material for sequencing was peripheral blood. This clonotype was sampled from an elderly woman with active or convalescent COVID-19. The CDR3 sequence is CASSQRRWGQLYNYNEQFF. The CDR3 DNA is TGCGCCAGCAGCCAACGCAGGTGGGGGCAGTTGTACAACTACAATGAGCAGTTCTTC.